The T cell receptor (beta chain) under discussion was sequenced for a study of blood T cell repertoires in COVID-19. Study context: In each case, the material was cDNA or gDNA derived from T cells, B-cell-depleted T cells, or PBMCs.

This CDR3 spans 15 amino acids. Trimming stripped 6 bases from V and 2 bases from J, with 13 bases between. The germline CDR1 and CDR2 sequences are LNHDA and SQIVND (reference sequence). Under the authors' procedure: Amplification with reference gene primers provided the estimates of nucleated cell counts. Method: immunoSEQ multiplex PCR; TCRdb's copy keeps in-frame clones and lacks some. For V, J and clone size, that table is used; D and trimming come from the DNA. The sample shows 270,000 or so clones, 83% of them seen only once. The chain uses TRBV19 and TRBJ1-4; D is ambiguous. The origin of this receptor is a woman aged 45-59 years who had recovered from COVID-19. The sample consisted of peripheral blood. CDR3 coding DNA: TGTGCCAGTAGCGCCCCTGGGAGCACTAATGAAAAACTGTTTTTT. Translated, it gives CASSAPGSTNEKLFF.